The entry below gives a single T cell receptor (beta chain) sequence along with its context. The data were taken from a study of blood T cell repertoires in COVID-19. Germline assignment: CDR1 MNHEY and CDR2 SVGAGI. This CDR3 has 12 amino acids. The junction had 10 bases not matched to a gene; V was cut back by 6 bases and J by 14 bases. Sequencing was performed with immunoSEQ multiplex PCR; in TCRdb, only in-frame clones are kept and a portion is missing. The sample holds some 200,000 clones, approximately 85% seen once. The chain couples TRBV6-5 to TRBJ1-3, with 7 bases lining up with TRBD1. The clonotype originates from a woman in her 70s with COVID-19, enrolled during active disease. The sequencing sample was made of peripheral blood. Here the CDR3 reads CASRVTPGQLYF. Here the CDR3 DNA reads TGTGCCAGCAGAGTCACGCCGGGACAGTTATATTTT.